This TCR beta chain is drawn from a study of blood T cell repertoires in COVID-19. Libraries were prepared by immunoSEQ multiplex PCR; TCRdb keeps only in-frame clonotypes and omits some of them. The sample lists under 85,000 clones; around 89% were seen once. Germline V gene data show CDR1 as SGHRS and CDR2 as YFSETQ. The V end lost 3 bases, the J end lost 4 bases, and 13 bases lay between the germline ends. The CDR3 length is 14 residues. The rearrangement uses TRBV5-1 and TRBJ2-5, with D unclear. The sample taken for sequencing was peripheral blood. The TCR comes from a man in his sixties or seventies with active or convalescent COVID-19. CDR3 sequence (DNA): TGCGCCAGCAGCTCCGCCGTCGCAGGAGAGACCCAGTACTTC. Translated, it gives CASSSAVAGETQYF.